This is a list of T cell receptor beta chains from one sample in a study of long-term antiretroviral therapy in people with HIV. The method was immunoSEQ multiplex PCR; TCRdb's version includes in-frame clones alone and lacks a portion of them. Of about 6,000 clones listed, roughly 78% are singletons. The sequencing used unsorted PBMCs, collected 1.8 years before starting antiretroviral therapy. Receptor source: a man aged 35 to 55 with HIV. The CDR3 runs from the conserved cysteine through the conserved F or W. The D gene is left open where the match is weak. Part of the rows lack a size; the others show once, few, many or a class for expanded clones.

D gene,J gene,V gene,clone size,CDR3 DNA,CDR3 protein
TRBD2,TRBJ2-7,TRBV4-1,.,TGCGCCAGCAGCCAACTAGCGGGAGAAACCTACGAGCAGTACTTC,CASSQLAGETYEQYF
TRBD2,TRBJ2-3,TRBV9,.,TGTGCCAGCAGCGTAGGGACTAGCGGGAGCACAGATACGCAGTATTTT,CASSVGTSGSTDTQYF
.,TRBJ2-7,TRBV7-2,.,TGTGCCAGCAGCTTAGCTGCCACTATTTCCGGTGCCTACGAGCAGTACTTC,CASSLAATISGAYEQYF
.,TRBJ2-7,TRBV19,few,TGTGCCAGTAGTGCCAGCTTCTCCTACGAGCAGTACTTC,CASSASFSYEQYF
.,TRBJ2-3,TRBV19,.,TGTGCCAGTAGTATAACAAATACGCAGTATTTT,CASSITNTQYF
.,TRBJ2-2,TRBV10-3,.,TGTGCCATCAGTGAGTCAACCCCTGCCGCCGGGGAGCTGTTTTTT,CAISESTPAAGELFF
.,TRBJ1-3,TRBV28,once,TGTGCCAGCCAAGGCAGCCACACCTCTGGAAACACCATATATTTT,CASQGSHTSGNTIYF
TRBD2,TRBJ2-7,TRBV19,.,TGTGCCAGTAGAGTTTTTAGCGGGAGCTACGAGCAGTACTTC,CASRVFSGSYEQYF
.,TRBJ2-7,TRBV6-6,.,TGTGCCAGCAGTTTCCGCGAGCAGTACTTC,CASSFREQYF
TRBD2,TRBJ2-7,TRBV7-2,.,TGTGCCAGCAGCTTAGGGACTAGCCTACCATACGAGCAGTACTTC,CASSLGTSLPYEQYF
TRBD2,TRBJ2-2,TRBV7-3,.,TGTGCCAGCAGCCCCCTACCTCCGCGGGAGGGGAACACCGGGGAGCTGTTTTTT,CASSPLPPREGNTGELFF
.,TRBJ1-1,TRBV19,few,TGTGCCAGTGGGGGCCAACTGGGGGGCAACACTGAAGCTTTCTTT,CASGGQLGGNTEAFF
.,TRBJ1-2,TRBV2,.,TGTGCCAGCAGACTCGTGAATCGAGGCTACACCTTC,CASRLVNRGYTF
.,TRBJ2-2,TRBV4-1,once,TGCGCCAGCAGCCAAGATCTTTTTGGCCTAGCTCGCACCGGGGAGCTGTTTTTT,CASSQDLFGLARTGELFF
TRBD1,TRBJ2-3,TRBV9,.,TGTGCCAGCAGTGGGTCTTGGCGGACAGGGGGCGCGGGAGGGCCCTACACAGATACGCAGTATTTT,CASSGSWRTGGAGGPYTDTQYF
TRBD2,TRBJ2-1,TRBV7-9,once,TGTGCCAGCAGCCCCCTAGCCTCTAGCGGCCTATACAATGAGCAGTTCTTC,CASSPLASSGLYNEQFF
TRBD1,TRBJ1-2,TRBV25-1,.,TGTGCCAGCAGTGAACTCGGGACAGGCGGTGTTCGGCGTGGCTACACCTTC,CASSELGTGGVRRGYTF
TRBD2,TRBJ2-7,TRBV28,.,TGTGCCAGCAGTTCTTCTAGCGGGAGTGTCAACGAGCAGTACTTC,CASSSSSGSVNEQYF
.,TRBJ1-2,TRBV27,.,TGTGCCAGCAGGTCTAACTATGGCTACACCTTC,CASRSNYGYTF
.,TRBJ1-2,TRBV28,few,TGTGCCAGCAGTTTATTCCAGGGTTGGAATTATGGCTACACCTTC,CASSLFQGWNYGYTF
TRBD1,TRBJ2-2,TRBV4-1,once,TGCGCCAGCAGCCCGGGACAGGGGAACACCGGGGAGCTGTTTTTT,CASSPGQGNTGELFF
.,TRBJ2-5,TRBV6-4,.,TGTGCCAGCAGTGACGGGGCCCAGTACTTC,CASSDGAQYF
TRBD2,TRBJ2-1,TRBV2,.,TGTGCCAGCAGTTTCGACTCCGGGACTAGCTTCGACAATGAGCAGTTCTTC,CASSFDSGTSFDNEQFF
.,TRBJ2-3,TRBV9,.,TGTGCCAGCAGCGTAGTGCCTGGGGACACAGATACGCAGTATTTT,CASSVVPGDTDTQYF
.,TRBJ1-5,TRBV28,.,TGTGCCAGCAGTTCCACGGACGTATATCAGCCCCAGCATTTT,CASSSTDVYQPQHF
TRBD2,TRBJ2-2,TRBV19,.,TGTGCCAGTCTCAAAGCGGGAGTATTCACCGGGGAGCTGTTTTTT,CASLKAGVFTGELFF
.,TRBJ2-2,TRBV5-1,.,TGCGCCAGCAGCTTTAGAGTAGGCCTAAACACCGGGGAGCTGTTTTTT,CASSFRVGLNTGELFF